The present T cell receptor beta chain was sequenced within a study of cytomegalovirus exposure and HLA in healthy donors. General observations from the study: The study labeled 150 or so TCR beta chains cytomegalovirus-associated.

The PCR ran on 60 Vbeta and 13 Jbeta primers. The table came from immunoSEQ multiplex PCR; TCRdb's copy has only in-frame clones and leaves some out. This sample's table has around 100,000 clones. A remark on this clone: The antigen is undetermined.

Each donor was healthy, and each was a bone marrow donor. The CDR3 has 14 amino acids. Per germline, CDR1 KGHSH and CDR2 LQKENI. Germline trimming cut 3 bases from V and 4 bases from J; bases unmatched to any gene: 6. This sequence joins TRBV18 and TRBJ2-7, with 7 bases that match TRBD1. Material for sequencing was PBMCs. The origin of this receptor is a man aged 35-49 years in good health and CMV-seropositive. The CDR3 bases are TGTGCCAGCTCACCGACGGGACAGCCTTACGAGCAGTACTTC. Protein: CASSPTGQPYEQYF.